A single sample is the source of the 18 T cell receptor beta chains below, sequenced in a study of T-cell reconstitution after alpha-beta-depleted transplantation in children. Preparation of the TCRbeta library used unique molecular identifiers. TCRdb re-called the PCR reads with MiXCR, one entry per CDR3 protein. In the table there are around 45,000 distinct CDR3 sequences, 40% to 65% of which are singletons. This specimen consisted of peripheral blood, obtained before TCRalphabeta/CD19-depleted stem cell transplant. Every receptor here comes from a boy in the first two years of life with SCID, due to receive a stem cell transplant.

The chain combines TRBV20-1 with TRBJ2-3, with TRBD1 matching over 12 bases. Trimming took 0 bases from V and 5 from J; bases not matched to a gene: 6. Per the germline V gene, CDR1 is DFQATT and CDR2 is SNEGSKA (reference sequence). This CDR3 contains 16 residues. CDR3 amino acids: CSARDWDRGHGDTQYF. CDR3 bases: TGCAGTGCTAGAGACTGGGACAGGGGGCATGGAGATACGCAGTATTTT.

This clonotype was counted once. The genes are TRBV15 and TRBJ2-5; 13 bases are shared with TRBD2. V shed 2 bases, J shed 0 bases, and the junction held 9 bases outside the gene matches. The germline V gene has CDR1 LNHNV and CDR2 YYDKDF (reference sequence). The CDR3 length is 19 residues. CDR3 amino acids: CATSRPTSGGAMYQETQYF. The CDR3 region has the DNA TGTGCCACCAGCAGACCTACTAGCGGGGGGGCCATGTACCAAGAGACCCAGTACTTC.

This sequence joins TRBV20-1 and TRBJ2-5; 9 bases are a match to TRBD2. V dropped 3 bases and J dropped 1; count of bases not matched to a gene: 6. The CDR3 is 15 amino acids. Germline CDR1 is DFQATT and CDR2 is SNEGSKA (reference sequence). CDR3 loop: CSASRLAEIQETQYF. CDR3 bases: TGCAGTGCTAGCCGACTAGCGGAGATCCAAGAGACCCAGTACTTC.

CDR3 DNA sequence: TGCAGTGCTAGGGTGGGGGTAGGGTGGCAAGAGACCCAGTACTTC. This gives the protein CSARVGVGWQETQYF. J is TRBJ2-5 and V is TRBV20-1, with D perhaps assigned TRBD1 or TRBD2 (5 bases each). The length of the CDR3 is 15 residues. The ends were cut back, 3 bases at V and 2 bases at J, with 16 bases in the middle. The V gene's germline CDR1 is DFQATT and CDR2 SNEGSKA (reference sequence).

The chain links TRBV4-3 to TRBJ1-2; D is possibly TRBD1 (6 bases). The CDR3 has 16 amino acids. The V and J ends lost 0 bases and 4 bases respectively, with 15 bases between them. Germline CDR1 reads LGHNA; CDR2 reads YSLEER. The CDR3 sequence is CASSQDLTGAPYGYTF. The CDR3, as DNA: TGCGCCAGCAGCCAAGATTTGACGGGGGCTCCCTATGGCTACACCTTC.

Of note for this clonotype: Relative to the germline gene, one junction end is altered; a read error may explain this. The chain employs TRBV7-2 and TRBJ2-4; D assignment may be TRBD1 or TRBD2 (5 bases each). The germline V gene has CDR1 SGHTA and CDR2 FQGNSA. This CDR3 is 13 amino acids long. CDR3 loop: CASSLDRGTLRDF. CDR3 DNA: TGTGCCAGCAGCTTAGATCGAGGGACGCTCCGAGACTTC. Full variable domain (remainder filled in from reference TRBV7-2 and TRBJ2-4): GAGVSQSPSNKVTEKGKDVELRCDPISGHTALYWYRQSLGQGLEFLIYFQGNSAPDKSGLPSDRFSAERTGGSVSTLTIQRTQQEDSAVYLCASSLDRGTLRDFGAGTRLSVL.

The V gene is TRBV11-2, the J gene TRBJ2-1; D remains ambiguous. Germline-derived CDR1 and CDR2 are SGHAT and FQNNGV. Between the trimmed V and J ends, which lost 0 bases and 2 bases, there was a span of 2 bases. The CDR3 is made up of 13 amino acids. CDR3 nucleotide sequence: TGTGCCAGCAGCTTAGACGCCTACAATGAGCAGTTCTTC. Protein: CASSLDAYNEQFF.

For the CDR3, the DNA is TGCGCCAGCAGCTACCGACAGGGGGGCACTGAAGCTTTCTTT. This sequence encodes CASSYRQGGTEAFF. This chain joins TRBV5-1 and TRBJ1-1; 9 bases fit TRBD1. This CDR3 contains 14 residues. Trimming cost V 3 bases and J 4 bases; bases outside gene matches: 4. Germline V lookup: CDR1 SGHRS, CDR2 YFSETQ. The full variable domain, rest sourced from reference TRBV5-1 and TRBJ1-1, is KAGVTQTPRYLIKTRGQQVTLSCSPISGHRSVSWYQQTPGQGLQFLFEYFSETQRNKGNFPGRFSGRQFSNSRSEMNVSTLELGDSALYLCASSYRQGGTEAFFGQGTRLTVV.

The chain links TRBV6-1 to TRBJ1-2, with 8 bases aligning to TRBD1. Losses at the gene ends were 6 bases for V and 1 base for J; bases not matched to a gene: 7. The CDR3 is 15 amino acids. CDR1 is MNHNS and CDR2 is SASEGT in the germline V gene. CDR3: CASRRTGPLNYGYTF. In nucleotides, the CDR3 is TGTGCCAGCAGACGGACAGGGCCTCTTAACTATGGCTACACCTTC.

The V and J genes are TRBV6-4 and TRBJ2-3, with 9 bases fitting TRBD2. Germline V gives CDR1 MRHNA, CDR2 SNTAGT. The CDR3 covers 15 residues. V trimming: 4 bases; J trimming: 6 bases; junction bases outside the gene matches: 8. CDR3 sequence: CASSAMAGGQDTQYF. Here the CDR3 DNA reads TGTGCCAGCAGTGCCATGGCGGGGGGGCAGGATACGCAGTATTTT.

The chain couples TRBV11-2 to TRBJ2-5; 9 bases map to TRBD1. This CDR3 spans 15 amino acids. Trimming at V came to 4 bases and at J to 2 bases, leaving 5 bases not matched to a gene. The germline V gene encodes CDR1 SGHAT and CDR2 FQNNGV. This CDR3 is CASSWGTGRQETQYF. CDR3 nucleotides: TGTGCCAGCAGCTGGGGGACAGGGAGGCAAGAGACCCAGTACTTC.

This clonotype was seen just once. This chain uses TRBV10-2 with TRBJ2-7, with D unclear. The CDR3 covers 11 residues. The ends were cut back, 5 bases at V and 9 bases at J, with 11 bases in the middle. Germline CDR1 WSHSY, CDR2 SAAADI. The CDR3, as DNA: TGCGCCAGCAGTCCAGACGTTGCGCAGTACTTC. Its translation is CASSPDVAQYF.

V usage is TRBV11-2 and J usage is TRBJ2-7; D is possibly TRBD1 or TRBD2 (5 bases each). Germline CDR1 SGHAT, CDR2 FQNNGV. V was shortened by 2 bases and J by 2 bases, with 19 bases between the two germline ends. The CDR3 length is 17 residues. For the CDR3, the DNA is TGTGCCAGCAGCTTATCTCGAATTGGGACGGCGACCTACGAGCAGTACTTC. Residues: CASSLSRIGTATYEQYF.

V is TRBV6-2 or TRBV6-3 and J is TRBJ1-2, with D possibly matching TRBD1 (5 bases). V lost 6 bases and J 4 bases, leaving 12 bases between the germline ends. Germline values: CDR1 MNHEY, CDR2 SVGEGT. This CDR3 spans 13 amino acids. DNA of the CDR3: TGTGCCAGCAGATTCGACAGTCTCTATGGCTACACCTTC. Translation gives CASRFDSLYGYTF.

The genes are TRBV5-6 and TRBJ2-1; 9 nucleotides line up with TRBD1. Germline V CDR1 and CDR2: SGHDT, YYEEEE. V trimming: 3 bases; J trimming: 6 bases; junction bases outside the gene matches: 7. The CDR3 has 15 residues. CDR3 nucleotide sequence: TGTGCCAGCAGCTCCCCGGGACAGGGCTTCAATGAGCAGTTCTTC. Translation: CASSSPGQGFNEQFF.

The table lists this clonotype with many counts. The chain employs TRBV12-3 or TRBV12-4 and TRBJ1-1, with D unresolved. This CDR3 is 14 amino acids long. Trimming took off 5 bases at V and 0 bases at J, with 10 bases between the two ends. CDR3 coding DNA: TGTGCCAGCAGTCCGCTGAATTTGAACACTGAAGCTTTCTTT. This gives the protein CASSPLNLNTEAFF.

The CDR3 loop reads CASSLENPDRAGYEQYF. In DNA form, the CDR3 reads TGTGCCAGCAGCTTAGAAAACCCTGACAGGGCCGGCTACGAGCAGTACTTC. The chain combines TRBV7-7 with TRBJ2-7, with 7 bases matching TRBD1. The J segment lost 3 bases and the V segment lost 1 base, leaving 12 bases of the junction unmatched. The germline CDR1 and CDR2 sequences are SSHAT and FNYEAQ (reference sequence). The CDR3 consists of 17 residues.

This clonotype was picked up one time. J is TRBJ1-2 and V is TRBV9, with D possibly TRBD1 on 6 matching bases. Looked up from germline, CDR1 is SGDLS and CDR2 is YYNGEE. The CDR3 totals 12 residues. The ends were cut back, 4 bases at V and 6 bases at J, with 10 bases in the middle. The chain's CDR3 is CASSPGTNGYTF. CDR3 bases: TGTGCCAGCAGCCCCGGGACAAATGGCTACACCTTC.